A selection of T cell receptor beta chains follows, all from one sample in a study of T cell repertoires in cytomegalovirus infection. Each CDR3 protein gets one entry after TCRdb re-called the reads with MiXCR. This sample yields about 890,000 distinct CDR3 sequences, of which about a third are seen a single time; over 12% belongs to the top ten. What these receptors recognize is not known. The material was cultured CD8+ T cells from PBMCs, obtained from culture after CMV antigen stimulation. These TCRs come from a human donor in good health (CMV status not recorded). Some clones in this sample may be carry-over from other donors' samples. Both conserved end residues are part of each CDR3. The order of the fields is J gene, V gene, D gene, clone size, CDR3 protein, CDR3 DNA. A D gene is named only where the DNA matches it firmly. Clone size is not always given. Where it is, it says once, few, many or a class for expanded clones.

TRBJ1-3 | TRBV7-8 | NA | few | CASSLETEAIYF | TGTGCCAGCAGCTTAGAAACGGAGGCCATATATTTT
TRBJ2-7 | TRBV20-1 | TRBD2 | few | CSAREDYEQYF | TGCAGTGCCCGGGAGGACTACGAGCAGTACTTC
TRBJ2-4 | TRBV6-2/TRBV6-3 | TRBD2 | few | CASSYSTSGDIAKNIQYF | TGTGCCAGCAGTTACTCGACTAGCGGGGACATAGCCAAAAACATTCAGTACTTC
TRBJ1-5 | TRBV7-9 | NA | few | CASSLFPGRMFNQPQHF | TGTGCCAGCAGCTTATTTCCGGGACGGATGTTCAATCAGCCCCAGCATTTT
TRBJ2-5 | TRBV7-8 | NA | many | CASSLTPRLEGRETQYF | TGTGCCAGCAGCTTAACCCCCCGATTGGAGGGTAGAGAGACCCAGTACTTC
TRBJ2-1 | TRBV5-4 | TRBD1 | many | CASSLDRGNNEQFF | TGTGCCAGCAGCCTCGACAGGGGGAACAATGAGCAGTTCTTC
TRBJ2-5 | TRBV27 | NA | NA | CASSLKAGLETQYF | TGTGCCAGCAGTTTAAAAGCGGGCTTAGAGACCCAGTACTTC
TRBJ1-2 | TRBV12-3/TRBV12-4 | NA | few | CASSLVGGGTYGYTF | TGTGCCAGCAGTTTGGTTGGGGGTGGAACTTATGGCTACACCTTC
TRBJ2-7 | TRBV4-1 | TRBD2 | few | CASSQERGSSYEQYF | TGCGCCAGCAGCCAAGAGCGGGGGAGCTCCTACGAGCAGTACTTC
TRBJ2-3 | TRBV6-1 | TRBD1 | few | CACPGQGIDTQYF | TGTGCCTGCCCGGGACAGGGTATAGATACGCAGTATTTT
TRBJ2-1 | TRBV6-6 | NA | NA | CASTLRGGPSYNEQFF | TGTGCCAGCACTTTGAGGGGGGGGCCCTCCTACAATGAGCAGTTCTTC
TRBJ1-3 | TRBV2 | NA | few | CASSEDVWGGNTIYF | TGTGCCAGCAGTGAAGACGTGTGGGGAGGAAACACCATATATTTT
TRBJ1-5 | TRBV19 | NA | NA | CASSMAWAEHSNQPQHF | TGTGCCAGTAGTATGGCCTGGGCAGAACATAGCAATCAGCCCCAGCATTTT
TRBJ2-6 | TRBV28 | NA | few | CASSRTPVGANVLTF | TGTGCCAGCAGCCGCACACCGGTCGGGGCCAACGTCCTGACTTTC
TRBJ2-5 | TRBV12-3/TRBV12-4 | NA | few | CASSFSFSRGETQYF | TGTGCCAGCAGTTTCTCCTTCTCCAGGGGAGAGACCCAGTACTTC
TRBJ1-1 | TRBV18 | NA | few | CASSPFWDTMNTEAFF | TGTGCCAGCTCACCATTTTGGGACACCATGAACACTGAAGCTTTCTTT
TRBJ2-7 | TRBV2 | NA | NA | CASQEAGAYEQYF | TGTGCCAGTCAGGAAGCAGGGGCCTACGAGCAGTACTTC
TRBJ2-3 | TRBV29-1 | NA | NA | CSVELQGATQYF | TGCAGCGTTGAACTCCAGGGAGCTACGCAGTATTTT
TRBJ2-5 | TRBV10-3 | TRBD1 | few | CAISESTGGTQTQYF | TGTGCCATCAGTGAGTCGACAGGGGGGACACAGACCCAGTACTTC
TRBJ2-2 | TRBV4-3 | NA | NA | CASSQAQATGELFF | TGCGCCAGCAGCCAAGCACAAGCCACCGGGGAGCTGTTTTTT
TRBJ1-6 | TRBV19 | TRBD1 | few | CASRLTGGSNSPLHF | TGTGCCAGTAGGCTAACAGGGGGAAGTAATTCACCCCTCCACTTT
TRBJ1-2 | TRBV2 | NA | NA | CASSEAQQGSYGYTF | TGTGCCAGCAGTGAAGCGCAACAGGGAAGCTATGGCTACACCTTC